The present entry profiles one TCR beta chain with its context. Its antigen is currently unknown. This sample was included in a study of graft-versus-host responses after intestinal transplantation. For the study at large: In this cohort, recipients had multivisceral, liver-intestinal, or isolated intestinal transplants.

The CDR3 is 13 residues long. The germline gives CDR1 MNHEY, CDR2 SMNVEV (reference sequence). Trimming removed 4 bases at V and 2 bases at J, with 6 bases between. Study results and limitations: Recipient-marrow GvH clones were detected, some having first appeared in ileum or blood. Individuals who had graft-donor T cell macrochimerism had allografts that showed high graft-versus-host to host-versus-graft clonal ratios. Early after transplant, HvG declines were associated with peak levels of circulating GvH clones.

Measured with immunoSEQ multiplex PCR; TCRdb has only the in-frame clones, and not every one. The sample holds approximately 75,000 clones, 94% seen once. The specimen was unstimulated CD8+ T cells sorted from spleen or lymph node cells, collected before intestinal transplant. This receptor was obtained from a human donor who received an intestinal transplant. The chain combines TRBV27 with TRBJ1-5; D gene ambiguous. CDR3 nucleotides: TGTGCCAGCAGTTCCGGGGGCAATCAGCCCCAGCATTTT. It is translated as CASSSGGNQPQHF.